One T cell receptor beta chain is described in this entry. The CDR3 loop spans 14 amino acids. Germline values: CDR1 SGHTA, CDR2 FQGNSA. The ends lost 5 bases at V and 5 bases at J; junction bases unmatched: 6. The PCR contained 60 Vbeta and 13 Jbeta primers. Measured with immunoSEQ multiplex PCR; TCRdb has only the in-frame clones, and not every one. In all, the sample yields about 70,000 clones. This sample stems from a study of cytomegalovirus exposure and HLA in healthy donors. The rearrangement joins TRBV7-2 to TRBJ2-3; TRBD2 matches at 8 bases. The origin of this receptor is a female donor in good health and CMV-seropositive. The material sequenced was PBMCs. The CDR3, as DNA: TGTGCCAGCAGCGTACGACTAGCGATAGATACGCAGTATTTT. This encodes CASSVRLAIDTQYF.